This paragraph reports one T cell receptor beta chain. Germline V gene data show CDR1 as SGHRS and CDR2 as YFSETQ. The length of the CDR3 is 15 residues. V lost 5 bases and J 3 bases, leaving 18 bases between the germline ends. These data belong to a study of CD8 T cells in Susac syndrome. With random hexamers, reverse transcription was performed on roughly 0.5 to 1 ug of RNA. From the immunoSEQ multiplex PCR reads, TCRdb called clonotypes with MiXCR, one entry per CDR3 protein. There are approximately 110,000 distinct CDR3 sequences in the sample; 90% to 96% occur only once, and roughly 0.099% lies in the top ten. Both CD4+ and CD8+ T cells were negatively isolated, and TEMRA cells underwent FACS enrichment.

The chain couples TRBV5-1 to TRBJ2-7, with a possible D match to TRBD2 (6 bases). The sequenced sample consisted of CD4+ T cells from PBMCs. The TCR was taken from a human donor in good health. The CDR3 spells CASSRDSGPVYEQYF. The CDR3 nucleotides are TGCGCCAGCAGTCGGGACTCCGGCCCCGTCTACGAGCAGTACTTC. Based on the CDR3 plus reference TRBV5-1 and TRBJ2-7, the full variable domain is KAGVTQTPRYLIKTRGQQVTLSCSPISGHRSVSWYQQTPGQGLQFLFEYFSETQRNKGNFPGRFSGRQFSNSRSEMNVSTLELGDSALYLCASSRDSGPVYEQYFGPGTRLTVT.